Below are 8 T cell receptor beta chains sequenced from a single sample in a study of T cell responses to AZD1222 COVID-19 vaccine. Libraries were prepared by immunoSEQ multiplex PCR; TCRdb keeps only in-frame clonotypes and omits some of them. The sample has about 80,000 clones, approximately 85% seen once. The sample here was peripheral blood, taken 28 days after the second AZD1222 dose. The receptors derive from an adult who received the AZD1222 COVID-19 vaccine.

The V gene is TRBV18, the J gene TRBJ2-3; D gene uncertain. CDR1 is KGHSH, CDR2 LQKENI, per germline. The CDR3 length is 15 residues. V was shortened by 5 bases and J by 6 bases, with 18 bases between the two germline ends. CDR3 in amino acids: CASSYSDESRDTQYF. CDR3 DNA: TGTGCCAGCTCATACTCAGACGAGTCCAGGGATACGCAGTATTTT.

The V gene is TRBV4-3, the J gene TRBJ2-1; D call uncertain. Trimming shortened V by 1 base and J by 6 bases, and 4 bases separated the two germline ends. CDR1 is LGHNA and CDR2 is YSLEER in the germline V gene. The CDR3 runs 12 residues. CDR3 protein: CASSQVSNEQFF. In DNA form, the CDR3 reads TGCGCCAGCAGCCAAGTGAGCAATGAGCAGTTCTTC.

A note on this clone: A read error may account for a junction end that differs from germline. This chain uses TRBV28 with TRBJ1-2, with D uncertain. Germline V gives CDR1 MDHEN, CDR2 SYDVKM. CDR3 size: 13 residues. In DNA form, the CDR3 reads TGTGCCAGCCTAAGTCTACAAGGTTTCACTCCCGCCTTC. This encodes CASLSLQGFTPAF.

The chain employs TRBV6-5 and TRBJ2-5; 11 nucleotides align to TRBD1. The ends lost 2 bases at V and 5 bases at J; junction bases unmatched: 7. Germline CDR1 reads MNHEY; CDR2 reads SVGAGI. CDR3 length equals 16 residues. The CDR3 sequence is CASSYPRTGGTETQYF. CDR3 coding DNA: TGTGCCAGCAGTTACCCCCGGACAGGGGGCACGGAGACCCAGTACTTC.

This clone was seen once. The CDR3 region has the DNA TGTGCCAGCGCAATCTACGGAGACGGCTATGGCTACACCTTC. Protein product: CASAIYGDGYGYTF. The genes are TRBV28 and TRBJ1-2, with D hard to call. Germline values: CDR1 MDHEN, CDR2 SYDVKM. The CDR3 is 14 residues long. V gave up 8 bases and J gave up 4 bases, with 17 bases separating them.

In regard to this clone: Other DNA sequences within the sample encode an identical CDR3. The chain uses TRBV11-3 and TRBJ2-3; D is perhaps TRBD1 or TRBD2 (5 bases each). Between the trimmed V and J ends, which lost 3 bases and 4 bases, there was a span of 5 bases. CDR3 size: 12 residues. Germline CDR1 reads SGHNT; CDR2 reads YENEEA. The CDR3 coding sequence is TGTGCCAGCAGCTTGGGACCAGATACGCAGTATTTT. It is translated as CASSLGPDTQYF.

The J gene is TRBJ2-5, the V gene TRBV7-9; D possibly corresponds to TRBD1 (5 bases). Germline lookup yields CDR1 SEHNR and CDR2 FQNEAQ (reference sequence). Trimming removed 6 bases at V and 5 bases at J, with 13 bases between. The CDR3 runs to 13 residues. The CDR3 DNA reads TGTGCCAGCAGTCCAGGGAATCAGGAGACCCAGTACTTC. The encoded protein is CASSPGNQETQYF. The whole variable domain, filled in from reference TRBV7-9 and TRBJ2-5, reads DTGVSQNPRHKITKRGQNVTFRCDPISEHNRLYWYRQTLGQGPEFLTYFQNEAQLEKSRLLSDRFSAERPKGSFSTLEIQRTEQGDSAMYLCASSPGNQETQYFGPGTRLLVL.

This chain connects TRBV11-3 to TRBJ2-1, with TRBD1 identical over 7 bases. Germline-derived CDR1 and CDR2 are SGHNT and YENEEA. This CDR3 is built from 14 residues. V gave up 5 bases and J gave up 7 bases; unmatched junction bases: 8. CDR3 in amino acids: CASSPRKGANEQFF. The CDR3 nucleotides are TGTGCCAGCAGCCCCCGTAAGGGGGCGAATGAGCAGTTCTTC.